This T cell receptor (beta chain) was recorded in a study of T cell repertoires in cytomegalovirus infection. Trimming pared 3 bases from V and 0 bases from J, leaving 9 bases between. This CDR3 comprises 16 residues. TCRdb re-called the reads with MiXCR, one entry per CDR3 protein. Here the sample spans some 680,000 distinct CDR3 sequences, approximately 34% being singletons. This clonotype has only a few counts. Sequenced sample: PBMCs. The origin of this receptor is a human donor in good health (CMV status not recorded). Some clones in this sample may be carry-over from other donors' samples. The chain links TRBV12-3 or TRBV12-4 to TRBJ2-6; D remains ambiguous. Here the CDR3 reads CASSLGSRSGANVLTF. The CDR3 coding sequence is TGTGCCAGCAGTTTGGGCAGCCGCTCTGGGGCCAACGTCCTGACTTTC.